The clone carrying this T cell receptor (beta chain) was found a few times. The CDR3 sequence is 14 residues long. V lost 3 bases and J lost 1, with 6 bases in between. Germline V gene data show CDR1 as LNHNV and CDR2 as YYDKDF (reference sequence). Only patients with CD8+CD57+ cell expansion on flow cytometry were chosen for sequencing. This entry belongs to a study of CD8+CD57+ T cells in acquired aplastic anemia. Genomic DNA, the template, was used for profiling of the TCR beta VDJ and CDR3. TCRdb redid the calling of the reads with MiXCR, one entry per CDR3 protein. The sample shows 150,000 or so distinct CDR3 sequences, roughly 48% of them seen only once.

This clonotype was obtained from a human donor with aplastic anemia. The V gene is TRBV15, the J gene TRBJ2-2; weak D call: TRBD1 (5 bases). The sequencing sample was made of sorted CD4+, CD8+, or CD8+CD57+ T cells (not recorded which) from PBMCs. The CDR3 DNA reads TGTGCCACCAGCAGTGGACAGAACACCGGGGAGCTGTTTTTT. It encodes CATSSGQNTGELFF.